The clone carrying this TCR beta chain was picked up a small number of times. Antigen unknown. This entry comes from a study of T cell responses to AZD1222 COVID-19 vaccine. Study-wide background: Second-dose groups at about 4 or about 12 weeks were pooled. Study-level points and caveats: Only six or seven AZD1222 recipients tested seropositive at baseline. CD4 TCRs associated with vaccination spanned spike, dominating at 160-218 and 743-854.

The germline gives CDR1 SGHRS, CDR2 YFSETQ. CDR3 length: 13 amino acids. Trimming took 7 bases from V and 4 from J, leaving 14 bases between them. Profiling relied on immunoSEQ multiplex PCR, and the TCRdb table lists in-frame clones only, not all of them. The sample lists about 120,000 clones, 70% to 90% seen once, with 9% to 9.5% in the top ten. This chain connects TRBV5-1 to TRBJ1-2; tentative D call: TRBD1 (5 bases). The TCR comes from an adult in good health. Sequenced here: peripheral blood, sampled on day 0 of AZD1222 vaccination. In nucleotides, the CDR3 is TGCGCCAGCGGGGACGGAGTCGGCTATGGCTACACCTTC. It yields the protein CASGDGVGYGYTF.